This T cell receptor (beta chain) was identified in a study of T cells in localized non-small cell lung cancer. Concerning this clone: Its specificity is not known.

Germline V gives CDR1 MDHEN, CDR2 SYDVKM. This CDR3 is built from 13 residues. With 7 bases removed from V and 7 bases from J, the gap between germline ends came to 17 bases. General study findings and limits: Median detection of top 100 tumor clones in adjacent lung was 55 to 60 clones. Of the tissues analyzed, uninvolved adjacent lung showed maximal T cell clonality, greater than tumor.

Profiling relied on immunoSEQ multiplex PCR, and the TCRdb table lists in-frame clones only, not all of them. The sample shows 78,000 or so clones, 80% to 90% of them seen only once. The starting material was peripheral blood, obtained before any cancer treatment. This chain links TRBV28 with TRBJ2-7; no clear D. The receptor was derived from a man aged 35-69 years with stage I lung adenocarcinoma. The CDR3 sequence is CASNPLKLGEQYF. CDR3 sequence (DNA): TGTGCCAGCAACCCTCTCAAGTTGGGGGAGCAGTACTTC.